A single sample gave rise to the 29 T cell receptor beta chains below, sequenced in a study of T cell responses to AZD1222 COVID-19 vaccine. The table came from immunoSEQ multiplex PCR; TCRdb's copy has only in-frame clones and leaves some out. Of 100,000 to 150,000 clones listed, 90% are singletons. The source was peripheral blood, collected on day 0 of MenACWY control vaccination. The source of these receptors is an adult in good health.

The chain uses TRBV28 and TRBJ1-1; no clear D gene. CDR3 length: 12 residues. Germline lookup yields CDR1 MDHEN and CDR2 SYDVKM. Trimming stripped 2 bases from V and 1 base from J, with 2 bases between. The CDR3 is CASSLQNTEAFF. DNA of the CDR3: TGTGCCAGCAGTTTACAGAACACTGAAGCTTTCTTT.

The chain has TRBV27 and TRBJ1-1, with TRBD1 as a possible D gene (5 bases). Per the germline V gene, CDR1 is MNHEY and CDR2 is SMNVEV (reference sequence). This CDR3 has 18 amino acids. V lost 1 base and J lost 1, with 19 bases in between. The CDR3 DNA follows: TGTGCCAGCAGTTTATGGGGGTTGGGTTCAGTTACGAACACTGAAGCTTTCTTT. This translates into CASSLWGLGSVTNTEAFF.

This chain uses TRBV19 with TRBJ1-2; 8 bases match TRBD1. The CDR3 extends over 15 amino acids. Germline V gives CDR1 LNHDA, CDR2 SQIVND (reference sequence). V shed 4 bases, J shed 3 bases, and the junction held 7 bases outside the gene matches. Here the CDR3 DNA reads TGTGCCAGTAGTACCAAACAGGGGGGGGACTATGGCTACACCTTC. It yields the protein CASSTKQGGDYGYTF.

The CDR3 sequence is CASSFSRQGYNEQFF. The CDR3 bases are TGTGCCAGCAGCTTTTCGAGACAGGGTTACAATGAGCAGTTCTTC. The chain links TRBV7-2 to TRBJ2-1, with 7 bases identical to TRBD1. J lost 4 bases, V lost 3 bases, and 6 bases had no gene match. Germline V CDR1 and CDR2: SGHTA, FQGNSA. This CDR3 contains 15 residues.

This chain connects TRBV27 to TRBJ1-2; 12 nucleotides agree with TRBD1. The germline CDR1 and CDR2 sequences are MNHEY and SMNVEV (reference sequence). Trimming at V came to 5 bases and at J to 7 bases, leaving 8 bases not matched to a gene. The CDR3 loop spans 15 amino acids. The chain's CDR3 is CASSPRDRGRSGYTF. The CDR3 region has the DNA TGTGCCAGCAGTCCTAGGGACAGGGGGCGGAGTGGCTACACCTTC.

The chain combines TRBV28 with TRBJ1-2, with 8 bases matching TRBD1. Germline V gene sequence: CDR1 MDHEN, CDR2 SYDVKM. The CDR3 covers 15 residues. The V gene end was trimmed by 6 bases and the J gene end by 6 bases; junction bases not matched to a gene: 12. Here the CDR3 reads CASRYRTGLIDGYTF. DNA for the CDR3: TGTGCCAGCAGGTATAGGACAGGGTTGATTGATGGCTACACCTTC.

V usage is TRBV7-2 and J usage is TRBJ2-2; no clear D. The germline V gene encodes CDR1 SGHTA and CDR2 FQGNSA. The CDR3 totals 16 residues. With 3 bases removed from V and 3 bases from J, the gap between germline ends came to 14 bases. The CDR3 region has the DNA TGTGCCAGCAGCTTCACTGTGGTTGGGGACACCGGGGAGCTGTTTTTT. It encodes CASSFTVVGDTGELFF.

The rearrangement uses TRBV7-9 and TRBJ2-3; TRBD1 agrees at 8 bases. The CDR3 covers 16 residues. The germline gives CDR1 SEHNR, CDR2 FQNEAQ (reference sequence). The trim removed 2 bases at V and 2 bases at J, leaving 6 bases unmatched. CDR3 DNA: TGTGCCAGCAGCTTAACAGGGGGGAGGAACACAGATACGCAGTATTTT. Its protein is CASSLTGGRNTDTQYF.

The V and J genes are TRBV6-5 and TRBJ2-3; 9 bases align to TRBD1. The V gene's germline CDR1 is MNHEY and CDR2 SVGAGI. This CDR3 has 15 amino acids. After removal of 6 bases from V and 2 bases from J, the junction contained 6 bases not matched to a gene. The CDR3 loop is CASRPWTGATDTQYF. Here the CDR3 DNA reads TGTGCCAGCAGACCTTGGACAGGGGCCACAGATACGCAGTATTTT.

The chain couples TRBV3-1 (or the pseudogene TRBV3-2) to TRBJ2-1; 11 bases are shared with TRBD2. The CDR3 covers 17 residues. With 4 bases clipped from V and 8 bases from J, the junction kept 13 bases outside the gene matches. Germline V gene lookup returns CDR1 LGHDT and CDR2 YNNKEL (reference sequence). The CDR3 region is CASSRSFSGGAFDEQFF. DNA for the CDR3: TGTGCCAGCAGCCGATCATTTAGCGGGGGGGCTTTCGATGAGCAGTTCTTC.

The J gene is TRBJ2-7, the V gene TRBV21-1; the DNA was not compared with TRBD2, the D call given in the table. TRBV21-1 is shown as a pseudogene. This CDR3 comprises 12 residues. The CDR3: CASSSRSYEQYV. CDR3 coding DNA: TGTGCCAGCAGCTCGCGCTCCTACGAGCAGTACGTC.

V is TRBV28 and J is TRBJ2-1; 7 nucleotides match TRBD1. This CDR3 comprises 14 residues. Trimming cost V 7 bases and J 2 bases; bases outside gene matches: 5. The germline CDR1 and CDR2 sequences are MDHEN and SYDVKM. The CDR3 DNA follows: TGTGCCAGCACCGAAGGGGGCACCTACAATGAGCAGTTCTTC. Its protein product is CASTEGGTYNEQFF. The full variable domain, its missing parts supplied by reference TRBV28 and TRBJ2-1, is DVKVTQSSRYLVKRTGEKVFLECVQDMDHENMFWYRQDPGLGLRLIYFSYDVKMKEKGDIPEGYSVSREKKERFSLILESASTNQTSMYLCASTEGGTYNEQFFGPGTRLTVL.

The table lists this clone with a count of one. V and J are TRBV24-1 and TRBJ1-2; no clear D gene. In germline, CDR1 is KGHDR, CDR2 SFDVKD. The V gene lost 5 bases and the J gene lost 6 bases, with 12 bases spanning the gap. The CDR3 loop spans 13 amino acids. The CDR3 bases are TGTGCCACCAGTGGTGTCGGATTAAATGGCTACACCTTC. As protein: CATSGVGLNGYTF.

The J gene is TRBJ2-3, the V gene TRBV28; 13 nucleotides align to TRBD2. CDR3 length equals 22 residues. Germline V gene lookup returns CDR1 MDHEN and CDR2 SYDVKM. The J segment lost 0 bases and the V segment lost 0 bases, leaving 15 bases of the junction unmatched. The CDR3 reads CASSLWRHPTGTSGASTDTQYF. The CDR3 coding sequence is TGTGCCAGCAGTTTATGGCGTCACCCGACCGGGACTAGCGGGGCTAGCACAGATACGCAGTATTTT.

The chain carries TRBV9 and TRBJ1-3; D gene unclear. Trimming pared 0 bases from V and 1 base from J, leaving 11 bases between. The CDR3 is made up of 16 amino acids. Germline loops: CDR1 SGDLS, CDR2 YYNGEE. The CDR3 loop is CASSVARHASGNTIYF. CDR3 DNA sequence: TGTGCCAGCAGCGTAGCTCGGCATGCGTCTGGAAACACCATATATTTT.

The DNA for the CDR3 is TGTGCCAGCTCATCGGACAGTAACACTGAAGCTTTCTTT. Translating it yields CASSSDSNTEAFF. The chain carries TRBV18 and TRBJ1-1, with a weak D call TRBD1 (6 bases). Germline loops: CDR1 KGHSH, CDR2 LQKENI. This CDR3 is 13 amino acids long. Trimming stripped 5 bases from V and 2 bases from J, with 9 bases between.

This clone was seen only once. The rearrangement joins TRBV28 to TRBJ2-7; weak D call: TRBD2 (5 bases). From germline, CDR1 is MDHEN and CDR2 SYDVKM. The CDR3 length is 15 residues. Trimming cost V 1 base and J 6 bases, with 16 bases left between them. The CDR3 DNA is TGTGCCAGCAGTTTATCCAGGACCGGGATAGGCGAGCAGTACTTC. Its protein product is CASSLSRTGIGEQYF.

The chain combines TRBV28 with TRBJ2-7; the match to TRBD1 covers 11 bases. CDR1 MDHEN and CDR2 SYDVKM come from the germline V gene. V dropped 7 bases and J dropped 3; count of bases not matched to a gene: 11. This CDR3 has 16 residues. The CDR3 coding sequence is TGTGCCAGCAACCTTATGGGACAGGGGGACTACTACGAGCAGTACTTC. This gives the protein CASNLMGQGDYYEQYF.

The chain links TRBV28 to TRBJ2-7, with a tentative D call TRBD2 (6 bases). The length of the CDR3 is 14 residues. V shed 8 bases and J shed 6 bases, with 20 bases lying between them. Germline assignment: CDR1 MDHEN and CDR2 SYDVKM. CDR3 protein: CASASGTAGIEQYF. The CDR3 DNA follows: TGTGCCAGCGCCTCCGGGACTGCGGGGATCGAGCAGTACTTC.

This chain links TRBV19 with TRBJ2-7; possibly TRBD2 for D (6 bases). The CDR3 consists of 13 residues. Germline V gene data show CDR1 as LNHDA and CDR2 as SQIVND (reference sequence). V gave up 3 bases and J gave up 3 bases, with 9 bases separating them. The CDR3 sequence: CASSISGVYEQYF. The CDR3 DNA is TGTGCCAGTAGTATCTCGGGAGTCTACGAGCAGTACTTC. Full variable domain (rest looked up from reference TRBV19 and TRBJ2-7): DGGITQSPKYLFRKEGQNVTLSCEQNLNHDAMYWYRQDPGQGLRLIYYSQIVNDFQKGDIAEGYSVSREKKESFPLTVTSAQKNPTAFYLCASSISGVYEQYFGPGTRLTVT.

This chain uses TRBV6-2 or TRBV6-3 with TRBJ2-7; possible D gene TRBD2, 5 bases. V was clipped by 4 bases and J by 2 bases, with 12 bases between them. The CDR3 has 14 residues. Germline V gene sequence: CDR1 MNHEY, CDR2 SVGEGT. CDR3 DNA sequence: TGTGCCAGCAGTTCCCAACTAGGTACCTACGAGCAGTACGTC. It translates to CASSSQLGTYEQYV.

This chain joins TRBV11-2 and TRBJ1-3; D uncertain. Trimming took 4 bases from V and 10 from J, leaving 5 bases between them. Per germline, CDR1 SGHAT and CDR2 FQNNGV. The CDR3 totals 10 residues. The CDR3 DNA reads TGTGCCAGCAGCTCGAGTACCATATATTTT. Translation: CASSSSTIYF.

The chain couples TRBV7-2 to TRBJ2-7; unclear D gene. The V end was cut by 0 bases, the J end by 1 base, with 7 bases between. Germline CDR1 reads SGHTA; CDR2 reads FQGNSA. The CDR3 consists of 14 residues. The CDR3 DNA follows: TGTGCCAGCAGCTTAGCCATGGCATCCTACGAGCAGTACTTC. Translating it yields CASSLAMASYEQYF.

In regard to this clone: At the DNA level, this CDR3 is encoded by other sequences in the same sample as well. The chain has TRBV3-1 (or the pseudogene TRBV3-2) and TRBJ2-2, with D perhaps matching TRBD2 (6 bases). CDR3 size: 16 residues. V was trimmed by 1 base and J by 0 bases, leaving 9 bases between them. Germline CDR1 and CDR2: LGHDT and YNNKEL (reference sequence). CDR3 DNA sequence: TGTGCCAGCAGCCAAGTTTCGGGGGCGAACACCGGGGAGCTGTTTTTT. This codes for CASSQVSGANTGELFF.

This chain links TRBV11-2 with TRBJ2-5; D call uncertain. The CDR3 is 14 amino acids. V shed 4 bases and J shed 2 bases, with 11 bases lying between them. Per germline, CDR1 SGHAT and CDR2 FQNNGV. DNA of the CDR3: TGTGCCAGCAGCTCGTGGTCGCCGCAAGAGACCCAGTACTTC. This sequence encodes CASSSWSPQETQYF.

In this sample, this clone turned up once. The chain is built from TRBV9 and TRBJ2-7, with D uncertain. This CDR3 has 14 amino acids. Trimming took 0 bases from V and 5 from J, leaving 12 bases between them. CDR1 and CDR2 (germline): SGDLS, YYNGEE. DNA of the CDR3: TGTGCCAGCAGCGTAGGGGGTATGGTCCACGAGCAGTACTTC. It yields the protein CASSVGGMVHEQYF.

The chain employs TRBV18 and TRBJ2-1; 14 bases map to TRBD2. The CDR3 loop spans 21 amino acids. Per germline, CDR1 KGHSH and CDR2 LQKENI. The J segment lost 0 bases and the V segment lost 4 bases, leaving 14 bases of the junction unmatched. The CDR3 protein is CASSRLGLAGGVGSSYNEQFF. Here the CDR3 DNA reads TGTGCCAGCTCACGGTTAGGACTAGCGGGAGGTGTGGGGAGCTCCTACAATGAGCAGTTCTTC.

J is TRBJ2-7 and V is TRBV7-2; D unresolved. CDR1 and CDR2 (germline): SGHTA, FQGNSA. V dropped 5 bases and J dropped 6 bases, with 11 bases sitting between them. CDR3 size: 12 residues. For the CDR3, the DNA is TGTGCCAGCAGCAGTTACGTGGGCGAGCAGTACTTC. It yields the protein CASSSYVGEQYF.

The chain carries TRBV6-1 and TRBJ2-7; 8 bases match TRBD2. The V and J ends lost 1 base and 6 bases, in that order; junction bases with no gene match: 8. CDR1 is MNHNS and CDR2 is SASEGT in the germline V gene. This CDR3 is built from 15 residues. The CDR3 sequence: CASSEGFSGGREQYV. CDR3 bases: TGTGCCAGCAGTGAAGGCTTCTCGGGGGGGCGCGAGCAGTACGTC.